These 29 T cell receptor beta chains share one sample of origin, sequenced in a study of T cells in Graves' hyperthyroidism and ophthalmopathy. RNA transcripts provided the source from which TCR beta CDR3 regions were amplified. HTBI primers were used for first-round RT-PCR of the TCR CDR3. TCRdb redid the calling of the multiplex PCR reads with MiXCR, one entry per CDR3 protein. The sample contains approximately 480,000 distinct CDR3 sequences, roughly 20% of which appear only once. Sequencing was done on a sample of blood. Source of these receptors: a young man with Graves' hyperthyroidism.

This clonotype has more than one count but fewer than ten. The rearrangement uses TRBV4-1 and TRBJ2-3; no clear D. Trimming left V 0 bases short and J 3 bases short, with 7 bases between. The CDR3 runs 14 residues. Germline V gene data show CDR1 as MGHRA and CDR2 as YSYEKL. DNA for the CDR3: TGCGCCAGCAGCCAAGAGTCACAGACAGATACGCAGTATTTT. It translates to CASSQESQTDTQYF.

The chain links TRBV28 to TRBJ1-5; D possibly corresponds to TRBD1 (6 bases). Germline lookup yields CDR1 MDHEN and CDR2 SYDVKM. V lost 5 bases and J lost 5, with 19 bases in between. CDR3 size: 16 residues. CDR3 sequence (DNA): TGTGCCAGCAGTCCCGCGGGGGGCATGAAGGATCAGCCCCAGCATTTT. Translating it yields CASSPAGGMKDQPQHF.

This clonotype showed up just a few times. This chain joins TRBV5-1 and TRBJ1-1, with D possibly TRBD1 on 5 matching bases. The CDR3 runs 15 residues. Trimming cost V 0 bases and J 3 bases, with 12 bases left between them. Looked up from germline, CDR1 is SGHRS and CDR2 is YFSETQ. Written as DNA, the CDR3 is TGCGCCAGCAGCTTGGTAACGGGGCCGGACACTGAAGCTTTCTTT. As protein: CASSLVTGPDTEAFF. Combining the CDR3 with reference TRBV5-1 and TRBJ1-1 gives the whole variable domain KAGVTQTPRYLIKTRGQQVTLSCSPISGHRSVSWYQQTPGQGLQFLFEYFSETQRNKGNFPGRFSGRQFSNSRSEMNVSTLELGDSALYLCASSLVTGPDTEAFFGQGTRLTVV.

The chain is built from TRBV6-1 and TRBJ1-3; D may be TRBD1 (5 bases). Germline CDR1 is MNHNS and CDR2 is SASEGT. The CDR3 covers 15 residues. V was shortened by 5 bases and J by 2 bases, with 13 bases between the two germline ends. The DNA of the CDR3 is TGTGCCAGCAGTCCCTCTCTGGGGGCTGGAAACACCATATATTTT. The encoded protein is CASSPSLGAGNTIYF.

Ten or more counts support this clonotype. The chain recombines TRBV15 with TRBJ1-5; no reliable D call. The CDR3 has 14 residues. V lost 2 bases, J lost 3 bases, and 8 bases lay in between. The V gene's germline CDR1 is LNHNV and CDR2 YYDKDF (reference sequence). The chain's CDR3 is CATSRTGFNQPQHF. CDR3 coding DNA: TGTGCCACCAGCAGAACCGGATTCAATCAGCCCCAGCATTTT. The entire variable domain, with the rest obtained from reference TRBV15 and TRBJ1-5, is as follows: DAMVIQNPRYQVTQFGKPVTLSCSQTLNHNVMYWYQQKSSQAPKLLFHYYDKDFNNEADTPDNFQSRRPNTSFCFLDIRSPGLGDTAMYLCATSRTGFNQPQHFGDGTRLSIL.

This clonotype occurred many times. The rearrangement links TRBV20-1 to TRBJ2-7, with TRBD1 matching over 7 bases. CDR3 length equals 15 residues. From germline, CDR1 is DFQATT and CDR2 SNEGSKA (reference sequence). V was clipped by 6 bases and J by 2 bases; unmatched bases: 13. CDR3 region: CSAESDRESAYEQYF. Written as DNA, the CDR3 is TGCAGTGCGGAAAGCGACAGGGAGAGTGCCTACGAGCAGTACTTC.

The genes are TRBV29-1 and TRBJ2-7; TRBD1 or TRBD2 may be the D gene (7 bases each). Trimming removed 4 bases from V and 6 bases from J, with 13 bases in between. The CDR3 runs 12 residues. Germline V CDR1 and CDR2: SQVTM, ANQGSEA. CDR3 DNA sequence: TGCAGCGTTGGCAGGGGGGGCTTCGAGCAGTACTTC. Protein: CSVGRGGFEQYF.

The rearrangement joins TRBV6-5 to TRBJ1-2; D gene unclear. Germline values: CDR1 MNHEY, CDR2 SVGAGI. Trimming removed 4 bases from V and 7 bases from J, with 10 bases in between. The CDR3 extends over 12 amino acids. The CDR3 region is CASSSGLIGYTF. In DNA, the CDR3 is TGTGCCAGCAGTTCAGGACTCATTGGCTACACCTTC.

Many counts were recorded for this clonotype. This chain joins TRBV5-1 and TRBJ2-2; 9 nucleotides align to TRBD1. V gave up 5 bases and J gave up 6 bases; unmatched junction bases: 8. This CDR3 has 15 residues. Per germline, CDR1 SGHRS and CDR2 YFSETQ. CDR3 bases: TGCGCCAGCAGAGGGACAGGGTTCTTACCCGGGGAGCTGTTTTTT. It specifies CASRGTGFLPGELFF. Together with reference TRBV5-1 and TRBJ2-2, the CDR3 gives the full variable domain: KAGVTQTPRYLIKTRGQQVTLSCSPISGHRSVSWYQQTPGQGLQFLFEYFSETQRNKGNFPGRFSGRQFSNSRSEMNVSTLELGDSALYLCASRGTGFLPGELFFGEGSRLTVL.

This CDR3 is CASSYAGLAGVGGSYEQYF. The DNA for the CDR3 is TGTGCCAGCAGCTACGCGGGACTAGCGGGAGTGGGAGGCTCCTACGAGCAGTACTTC. The rearrangement joins TRBV6-2 or TRBV6-3 to TRBJ2-7, with 14 bases aligning to TRBD2. From germline, CDR1 is MNHEY and CDR2 SVGEGT. The trim removed 6 bases at V and 0 bases at J, leaving 13 bases unmatched. The CDR3 spans 19 residues.

This clonotype appeared many times. The CDR3 spells CSARSGGRDTQYF. The CDR3 DNA is TGCAGTGCTAGATCAGGCGGGAGGGATACGCAGTATTTT. The rearrangement joins TRBV20-1 to TRBJ2-3, with 8 bases fitting TRBD2. Per the germline V gene, CDR1 is DFQATT and CDR2 is SNEGSKA (reference sequence). V trimming: 2 bases; J trimming: 6 bases; junction bases outside the gene matches: 4. The CDR3 extends over 13 amino acids.

This clonotype was detected only a few times. J is TRBJ2-7 and V is TRBV6-2 or TRBV6-3, with 13 bases fitting TRBD2. This CDR3 is built from 18 residues. From germline, CDR1 is MNHEY and CDR2 SVGEGT. V lost 6 bases to trimming and J lost 2 bases; unmatched junction nucleotides: 13. The CDR3 reads CASSTEGLAGDTPYEQYF. The CDR3 region has the DNA TGTGCCAGCAGCACCGAAGGACTAGCGGGGGATACCCCCTACGAGCAGTACTTC.

This clonotype was recorded many times. The rearrangement joins TRBV5-1 to TRBJ2-7; TRBD2 matches at 7 bases. Germline values: CDR1 SGHRS, CDR2 YFSETQ. With V trimmed by 4 bases and J by 3 bases, 10 bases remained unmatched. The CDR3 extends over 15 amino acids. The DNA of the CDR3 is TGCGCCAGCAGCCAGAGCGGGGTTGGTGTCTACGAGCAGTACTTC. Protein: CASSQSGVGVYEQYF. Variable domain in full (rest from reference TRBV5-1 and TRBJ2-7): KAGVTQTPRYLIKTRGQQVTLSCSPISGHRSVSWYQQTPGQGLQFLFEYFSETQRNKGNFPGRFSGRQFSNSRSEMNVSTLELGDSALYLCASSQSGVGVYEQYFGPGTRLTVT.

The genes are TRBV7-9 and TRBJ2-5, with 9 positions matching TRBD2. The CDR3 spans 13 residues. CDR1 and CDR2 (germline): SEHNR, FQNEAQ (reference sequence). V shed 5 bases and J 4 bases; nucleotides not matched to a gene: 2. This chain's CDR3 is CASSRGLAETQYF. Written as DNA, the CDR3 is TGTGCCAGCAGCAGGGGACTAGCAGAGACCCAGTACTTC.

This clonotype was seen repeatedly, ten times or more. J is TRBJ2-5 and V is TRBV20-1; unclear D gene. V shed 5 bases and J shed 4 bases, with 14 bases lying between them. The CDR3 consists of 13 residues. Germline values: CDR1 DFQATT, CDR2 SNEGSKA (reference sequence). The chain's CDR3 is CSASRHFGETQYF. The CDR3 nucleotides are TGCAGTGCTTCCCGGCACTTTGGAGAGACCCAGTACTTC.

This chain joins TRBV27 and TRBJ1-2; perhaps TRBD1 as D (5 bases). The CDR3 has 12 amino acids. The V and J ends lost 6 bases and 8 bases respectively, with 13 bases between them. From germline, CDR1 is MNHEY and CDR2 SMNVEV (reference sequence). Here the CDR3 DNA reads TGTGCCAGCAGCGGACTTGGGGGGGGCTACACCTTC. Translating gives CASSGLGGGYTF.

This clonotype was counted at least ten times. The V gene is TRBV6-2 or TRBV6-3, the J gene TRBJ2-2; D might be TRBD2 (5 bases). Trimming removed 0 bases from V and 0 bases from J, with 14 bases in between. This CDR3 has 18 amino acids. Germline-derived CDR1 and CDR2 are MNHEY and SVGEGT. The CDR3 DNA is TGTGCCAGCAGTTACTCTTTCCGGACTTATCCGAACACCGGGGAGCTGTTTTTT. It codes for CASSYSFRTYPNTGELFF.

A word on this clonotype: Being one base from a much bigger clone, this may be a read error. The chain employs TRBV12-3 or TRBV12-4 and TRBJ2-7; no reliable D call. The CDR3 loop spans 12 amino acids. Deletions cut 7 bases from V and 5 bases from J, with 12 bases between. CDR3 sequence (DNA): TGTGCCAGCACCACGTACTTCCACGAGCAGTACTTC. It is translated as CASTTYFHEQYF.

On this clonotype: A much larger clone lies one base from this, so it may be a read error. The V gene is TRBV6-5, the J gene TRBJ1-1, with D possibly being TRBD1 (6 bases). CDR3 length: 15 residues. V was pared by 1 base and J by 0 bases, with 9 bases between. From germline, CDR1 is MNHEY and CDR2 SVGAGI. CDR3 bases: TGTGCCAGCAGTTACTTAGGGGGGTTGAACACTGAAGCTTTCTTT. Protein sequence: CASSYLGGLNTEAFF.

CDR3 in amino acids: CAPKGLWNTGELFF. The CDR3 DNA follows: TGCGCCCCCAAAGGGCTTTGGAACACCGGGGAGCTGTTTTTT. The V gene is TRBV10-1, the J gene TRBJ2-2; D is undetermined. This CDR3 region has 14 residues. The germline V gene has CDR1 WNHNN and CDR2 SYGVQD (reference sequence). Trimming took off 11 bases at V and 1 base at J, with 14 bases between the two ends.

This chain joins TRBV12-3 or TRBV12-4 and TRBJ2-5; TRBD1 matches at 7 bases. The CDR3 spans 16 residues. V shed 8 bases, J shed 2 bases, and the junction held 14 bases outside the gene matches. The CDR3 nucleotides are TGTGCCAGCGGTTCCAGCCGGACAGGAAAGCAAGAGACCCAGTACTTC. It yields the protein CASGSSRTGKQETQYF.

The sample holds many counts of this clonotype. J is TRBJ2-2 and V is TRBV7-9, with D hard to call. The CDR3 length is 14 residues. The germline V gene encodes CDR1 SEHNR and CDR2 FQNEAQ (reference sequence). The V gene lost 3 bases and the J gene lost 2 bases, with 7 bases spanning the gap. DNA for the CDR3: TGTGCCAGCAGCTTTTTGAGCAACACCGGGGAGCTGTTTTTT. This translates into CASSFLSNTGELFF.

This clonotype has ten or more counts. The rearrangement joins TRBV11-1 to TRBJ1-2; no clear D gene. The CDR3 is 17 residues long. Looked up from germline, CDR1 is SGHAT and CDR2 is FQDESV (reference sequence). V lost 0 bases, J lost 0 bases, and 14 bases lay in between. CDR3 region: CASSLAGAIRANYGYTF. In nucleotides, the CDR3 is TGTGCCAGCAGCTTAGCCGGAGCAATCCGAGCTAACTATGGCTACACCTTC.

This clonotype was counted at least ten times. The chain joins TRBV12-3 or TRBV12-4 to TRBJ1-1; 7 positions agree with TRBD1. V was pared by 8 bases and J by 7 bases, with 4 bases of the junction left unmatched. The CDR3 contains 11 residues. DNA for the CDR3: TGTGCCAGCGGCGACAGGGTTGAAGCTTTCTTT. This encodes CASGDRVEAFF.

The V gene is TRBV28, the J gene TRBJ1-1; no clear D. V lost 3 bases and J 0 bases, leaving 8 bases between the germline ends. This CDR3 has 14 residues. In germline, CDR1 is MDHEN, CDR2 SYDVKM. CDR3 residues: CASSFGPLNTEAFF. The CDR3 DNA is TGTGCCAGCAGTTTCGGCCCACTGAACACTGAAGCTTTCTTT.

The sample holds many counts of this clonotype. The chain is built from TRBV6-1 and TRBJ2-2, with D unclear. Germline CDR1 and CDR2: MNHNS and SASEGT. CDR3 size: 13 residues. V shed 4 bases and J shed 7 bases, with 10 bases lying between them. This CDR3 reads CASSVLVSGELFF. The CDR3 DNA follows: TGTGCCAGCAGTGTGCTAGTAAGCGGGGAGCTGTTTTTT.

The chain joins TRBV28 to TRBJ1-5; TRBD1 might be the D (5 bases). Germline lookup yields CDR1 MDHEN and CDR2 SYDVKM. This CDR3 comprises 14 residues. The V end lost 2 bases, the J end lost 9 bases, and 14 bases lay between the germline ends. This CDR3 is CASSLPGPPRPQHF. In nucleotides, the CDR3 is TGTGCCAGCAGTTTACCGGGGCCCCCCAGGCCCCAGCATTTT.

This clonotype was seen more than once but under ten times. Germline is not matched at one junction end, which may reflect a read error. J is TRBJ2-5 and V is TRBV7-7, with D perhaps matching TRBD2 (6 bases). Germline V gene sequence: CDR1 SSHAT, CDR2 FNYEAQ (reference sequence). The CDR3 spans 14 residues. The CDR3 sequence is CASSLEGGIRAQYF. The CDR3, as DNA: TGTGCTAGCAGCTTAGAGGGCGGGATAAGAGCCCAGTACTTC.

This clonotype showed up many times. The chain uses TRBV2 and TRBJ2-7; D possibly corresponds to TRBD2 (6 bases). Germline loops: CDR1 SNHLY, CDR2 FYNNEI. The CDR3 consists of 15 residues. V lost 7 bases and J 3 bases, leaving 19 bases between the germline ends. The CDR3 loop reads CASTPSGGSGYEQYF. The CDR3 bases are TGTGCCAGCACCCCTTCCGGGGGATCCGGCTACGAGCAGTACTTC.